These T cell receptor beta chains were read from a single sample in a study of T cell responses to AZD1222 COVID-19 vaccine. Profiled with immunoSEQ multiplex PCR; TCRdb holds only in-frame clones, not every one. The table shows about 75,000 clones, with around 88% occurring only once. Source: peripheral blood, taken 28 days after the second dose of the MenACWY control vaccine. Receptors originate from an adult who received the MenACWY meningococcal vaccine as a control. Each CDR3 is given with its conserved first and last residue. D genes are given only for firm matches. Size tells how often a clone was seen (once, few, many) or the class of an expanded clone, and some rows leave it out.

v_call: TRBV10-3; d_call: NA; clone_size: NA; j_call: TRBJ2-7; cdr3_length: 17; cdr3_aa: CAISEALRGSGTYEQYF; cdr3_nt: TGTGCCATCAGTGAGGCGCTCAGGGGATCTGGGACCTACGAGCAGTACTTC
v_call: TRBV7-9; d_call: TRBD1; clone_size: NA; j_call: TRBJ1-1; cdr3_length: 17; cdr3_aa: CASSPTRTGGVNTEAFF; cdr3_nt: TGTGCCAGCAGCCCGACCCGCACAGGGGGCGTGAACACTGAAGCTTTCTTT
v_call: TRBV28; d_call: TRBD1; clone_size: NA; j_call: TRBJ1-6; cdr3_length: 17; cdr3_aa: CASRQNRGRVYGSPLHF; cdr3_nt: TGTGCCAGCAGGCAGAACAGGGGGCGCGTGTATGGTTCACCCCTCCACTTT
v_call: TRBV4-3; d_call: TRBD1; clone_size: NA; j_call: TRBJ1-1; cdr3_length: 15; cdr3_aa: CASSQDPGQYTEAFF; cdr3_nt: TGCGCCAGCAGCCAAGACCCGGGACAGTACACTGAAGCTTTCTTT
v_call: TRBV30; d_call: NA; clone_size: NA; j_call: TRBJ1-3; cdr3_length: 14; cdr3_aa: CAWRLGAAGNTIYF; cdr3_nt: TGTGCCTGGAGGTTGGGGGCCGCTGGAAACACCATATATTTT
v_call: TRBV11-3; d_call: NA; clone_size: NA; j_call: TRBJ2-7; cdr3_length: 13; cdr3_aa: CASSLRRDYEQYF; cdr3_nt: TGTGCCAGCAGCCTTCGGCGGGATTACGAGCAGTACTTC
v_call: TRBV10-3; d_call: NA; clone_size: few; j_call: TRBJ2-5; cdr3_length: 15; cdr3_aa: CAISESPAGTQTQYF; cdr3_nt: TGTGCCATCAGTGAGTCTCCGGCAGGGACTCAGACCCAGTACTTC
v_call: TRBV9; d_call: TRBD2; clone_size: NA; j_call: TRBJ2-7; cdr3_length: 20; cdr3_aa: CASSVGVGLAGFSSSYEQYF; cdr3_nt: TGTGCCAGCAGCGTAGGAGTAGGACTAGCGGGGTTCTCGAGCTCCTACGAGCAGTACTTC
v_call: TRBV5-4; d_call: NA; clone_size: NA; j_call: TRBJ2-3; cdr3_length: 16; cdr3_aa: CASSNRQSSGTDTQYF; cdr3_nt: TGTGCCAGCAGCAACAGACAGTCCTCGGGAACAGATACGCAGTATTTT
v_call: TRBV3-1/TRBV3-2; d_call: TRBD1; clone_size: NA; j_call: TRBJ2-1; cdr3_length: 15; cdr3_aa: CASSRMGQGDNEQFF; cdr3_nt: TGTGCCAGCAGCCGGATGGGACAGGGGGATAATGAGCAGTTCTTC
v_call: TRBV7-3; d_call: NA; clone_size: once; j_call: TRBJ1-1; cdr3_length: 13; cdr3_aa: CASSQRGWAEAFF; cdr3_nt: TGTGCCAGCAGCCAAAGGGGTTGGGCTGAAGCTTTCTTT
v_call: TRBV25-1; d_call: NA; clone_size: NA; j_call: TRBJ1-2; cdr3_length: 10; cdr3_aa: CASSRGGYTF; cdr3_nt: TGTGCCAGCAGTAGGGGGGGCTACACCTTC
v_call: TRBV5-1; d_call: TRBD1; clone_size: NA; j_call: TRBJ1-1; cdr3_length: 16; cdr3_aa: CASSPGGGQKNTEAFF; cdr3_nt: TGCGCCAGCAGCCCAGGAGGGGGACAGAAGAACACTGAAGCTTTCTTT
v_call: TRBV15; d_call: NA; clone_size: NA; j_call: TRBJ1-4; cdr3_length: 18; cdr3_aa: CATSRGTSTGTENEKLFF; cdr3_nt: TGTGCCACCAGCAGAGGAACTTCGACAGGCACGGAAAATGAAAAACTGTTTTTT
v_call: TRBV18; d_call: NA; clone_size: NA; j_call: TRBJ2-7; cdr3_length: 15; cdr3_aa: CASSPPQGHSYEQYF; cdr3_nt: TGTGCCAGCTCACCACCCCAAGGACACTCCTACGAGCAGTACTTC
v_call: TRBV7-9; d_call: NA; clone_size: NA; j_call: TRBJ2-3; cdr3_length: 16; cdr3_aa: CASSSMTGLSTDTQYF; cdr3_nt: TGTGCCAGCAGCTCTATGACAGGTCTAAGCACAGATACGCAGTATTTT
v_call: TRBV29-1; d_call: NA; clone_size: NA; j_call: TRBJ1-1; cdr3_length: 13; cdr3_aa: CSVENDLNTEAFF; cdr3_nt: TGCAGCGTTGAGAACGATCTGAACACTGAAGCTTTCTTT
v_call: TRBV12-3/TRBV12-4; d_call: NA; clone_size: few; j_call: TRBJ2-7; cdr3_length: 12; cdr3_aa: CASSFQGNEQYF; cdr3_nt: TGTGCCAGCAGTTTTCAAGGTAACGAGCAGTACTTC
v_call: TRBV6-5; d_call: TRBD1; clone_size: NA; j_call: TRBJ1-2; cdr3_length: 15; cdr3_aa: CASGKSDRGHYGYTF; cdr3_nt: TGTGCCAGCGGCAAGAGCGACAGGGGGCACTATGGCTACACCTTC
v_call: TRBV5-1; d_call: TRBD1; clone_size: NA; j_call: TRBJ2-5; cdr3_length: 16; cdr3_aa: CASSSGTGGYQETQYF; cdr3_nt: TGCGCCAGCAGCTCCGGGACAGGGGGTTATCAAGAGACCCAGTACTTC
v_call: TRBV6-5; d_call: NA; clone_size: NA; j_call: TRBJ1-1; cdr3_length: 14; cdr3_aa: CASARTRQDTEAFF; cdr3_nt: TGTGCCAGCGCAAGGACTCGACAGGATACTGAAGCTTTCTTT
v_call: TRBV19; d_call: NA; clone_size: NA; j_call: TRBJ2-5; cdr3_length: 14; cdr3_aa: CASSIRGFQETQYF; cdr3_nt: TGTGCCAGTAGTATCAGAGGGTTCCAAGAGACCCAGTACTTC